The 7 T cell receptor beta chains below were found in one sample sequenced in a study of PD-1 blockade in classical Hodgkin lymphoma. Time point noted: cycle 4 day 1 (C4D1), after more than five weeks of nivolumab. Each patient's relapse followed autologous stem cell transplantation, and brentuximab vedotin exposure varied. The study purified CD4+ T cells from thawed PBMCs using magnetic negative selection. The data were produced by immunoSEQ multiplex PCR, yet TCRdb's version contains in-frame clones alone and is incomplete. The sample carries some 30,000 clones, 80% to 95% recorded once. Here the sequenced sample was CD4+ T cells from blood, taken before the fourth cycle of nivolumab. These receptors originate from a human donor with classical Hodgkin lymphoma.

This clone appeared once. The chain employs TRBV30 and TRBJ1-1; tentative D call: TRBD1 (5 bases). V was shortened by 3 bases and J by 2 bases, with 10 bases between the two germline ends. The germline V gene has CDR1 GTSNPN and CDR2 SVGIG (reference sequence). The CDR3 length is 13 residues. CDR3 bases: TGTGCCTGGAGGGCGGGACTAAACACTGAAGCTTTCTTT. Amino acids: CAWRAGLNTEAFF.

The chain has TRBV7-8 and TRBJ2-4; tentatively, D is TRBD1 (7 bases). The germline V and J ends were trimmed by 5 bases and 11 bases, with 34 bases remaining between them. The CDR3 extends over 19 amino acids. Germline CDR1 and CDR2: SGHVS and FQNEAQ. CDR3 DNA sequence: TGTGCCAGCAGCGCCACTAGGTCACCGGGACTGACCCTAACAGGGGTTCAGTACTTC. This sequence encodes CASSATRSPGLTLTGVQYF. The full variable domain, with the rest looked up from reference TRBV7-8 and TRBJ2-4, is GAGVSQSPRYKVAKRGQDVALRCDPISGHVSLFWYQQALGQGPEFLTYFQNEAQLDKSGLPSDRFFAERPEGSVSTLKIQRTQQEDSAVYLCASSATRSPGLTLTGVQYFGAGTRLSVL.

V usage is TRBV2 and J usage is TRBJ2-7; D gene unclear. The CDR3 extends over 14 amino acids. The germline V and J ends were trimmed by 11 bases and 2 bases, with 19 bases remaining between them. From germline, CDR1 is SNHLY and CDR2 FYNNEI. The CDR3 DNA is TGTGCCTGCCCTAGGGAAACTTCCACCTACGAGCAGTACTTC. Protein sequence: CACPRETSTYEQYF.

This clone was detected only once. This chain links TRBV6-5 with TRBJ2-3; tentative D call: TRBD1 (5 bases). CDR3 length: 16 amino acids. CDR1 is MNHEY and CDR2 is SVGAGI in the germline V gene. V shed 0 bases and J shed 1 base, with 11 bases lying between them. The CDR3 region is CASSYSPTRGTDTQYF. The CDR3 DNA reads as TGTGCCAGCAGTTACTCCCCCACCAGGGGCACAGATACGCAGTATTTT.

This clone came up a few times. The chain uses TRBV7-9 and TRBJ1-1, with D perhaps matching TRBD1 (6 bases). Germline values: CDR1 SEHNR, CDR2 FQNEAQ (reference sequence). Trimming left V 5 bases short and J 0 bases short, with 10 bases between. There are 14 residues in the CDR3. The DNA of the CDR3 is TGTGCCAGCAGCGCTAGACAGGTGAACACTGAAGCTTTCTTT. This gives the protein CASSARQVNTEAFF.

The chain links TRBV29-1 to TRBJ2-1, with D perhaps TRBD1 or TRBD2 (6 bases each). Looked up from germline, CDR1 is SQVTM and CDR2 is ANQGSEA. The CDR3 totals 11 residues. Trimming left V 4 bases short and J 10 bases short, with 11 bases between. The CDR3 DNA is TGCAGCGTTGTAAGGGGGGACGAGCAGTTCTTC. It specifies CSVVRGDEQFF.

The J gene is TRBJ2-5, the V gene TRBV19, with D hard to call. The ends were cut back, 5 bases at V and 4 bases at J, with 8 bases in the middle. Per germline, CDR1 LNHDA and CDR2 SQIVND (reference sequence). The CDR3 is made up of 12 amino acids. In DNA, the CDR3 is TGTGCCAGTAGTTTCATAGGAGAGACCCAGTACTTC. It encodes CASSFIGETQYF.